The rows below give T cell receptor beta chains drawn from one sample of a study of blood T cell repertoires in COVID-19. Repertoires were generated with immunoSEQ multiplex PCR, while TCRdb's copy carries only in-frame clones and drops some. The sample has 200,000 to 250,000 clones, around 80% seen once. Sequencing was performed on peripheral blood. These receptors all come from a woman of 80 years or more with acute or convalescent COVID-19. CDR3s include the opening cysteine and the closing phenylalanine or tryptophan. The D gene is left open where the match is weak. Some rows have no size entry. The others give once, few or many, or a class for an expanded clone.

>TRBD2|TRBV19|-|TRBJ2-3|14
TGTGCCAGTAGTACCCGGGAGGTCGGAGATACGCAGTATTTT
CASSTREVGDTQYF
>-|TRBV5-1|-|TRBJ2-7|15
TGCGCCAGCAGCTTGGACACAGGCGGCAGGTACGAGCAGTACTTC
CASSLDTGGRYEQYF
>-|TRBV5-5|once|TRBJ1-2|14
TGTGCCAGCAGCTTGGCTCCGGGTTCCTATGGCTACACCTTC
CASSLAPGSYGYTF
>-|TRBV11-3|few|TRBJ2-5|14
TGTGCCAGCAGCTTAGGCGGGGCCCAAGAGACCCAGTACTTC
CASSLGGAQETQYF
>-|TRBV12-3/TRBV12-4|-|TRBJ1-4|12
TGTGCCAGCAGCCCCCGGAGGGAAAAACTGTTTTTT
CASSPRREKLFF
>-|TRBV19|-|TRBJ1-6|17
TGTGCCAGTAGTATAGCATTTCGGGGAACCTATAATTCACCCCTCCACTTT
CASSIAFRGTYNSPLHF
>TRBD2|TRBV7-3|-|TRBJ2-1|15
TGTGCCAGCAGCTTTTCTAGCGGGAGCTTCAATGAGCAGTTCTTC
CASSFSSGSFNEQFF
>-|TRBV9|-|TRBJ2-3|14
TGTGCCAGCAGCGTAAGCGCGGGGATAGATACGCAGTATTTT
CASSVSAGIDTQYF
>-|TRBV7-2|-|TRBJ2-2|14
TGTGCCACATTAGCTGGGGGCCGTCCCGGGGAGCTGTTTTTT
CATLAGGRPGELFF
>-|TRBV4-2|-|TRBJ1-1|15
TGTGCCAGCAGCCAAGATCCAGGCCTGGGCACTGAAGCTTTCTTT
CASSQDPGLGTEAFF
>TRBD2|TRBV5-6|-|TRBJ2-7|14
TGTGCCAGCAGCTCGGGGCGGGAGTTCTACGAGCAGTACTTC
CASSSGREFYEQYF
>-|TRBV19|-|TRBJ1-1|16
TGTGCCAGTGGTTTCGGGGGGGGTCGTGGAAACACTGAAGCTTTCTTT
CASGFGGGRGNTEAFF
>-|TRBV11-1|once|TRBJ1-1|14
TGTGCCAGCAGCTTAATGCGAGCGGGCACTGAAGCTTTCTTT
CASSLMRAGTEAFF
>TRBD1|TRBV6-5|-|TRBJ1-5|14
TGTGCCAGCAGTTATCAGGACAGGGGCGTGCCCCAGCATTTT
CASSYQDRGVPQHF
>TRBD2|TRBV4-1|-|TRBJ2-5|17
TGCGCCAGCAGCCACCAGGAGGTAGCGGGAATTGGCGAGACCCAGTACTTC
CASSHQEVAGIGETQYF